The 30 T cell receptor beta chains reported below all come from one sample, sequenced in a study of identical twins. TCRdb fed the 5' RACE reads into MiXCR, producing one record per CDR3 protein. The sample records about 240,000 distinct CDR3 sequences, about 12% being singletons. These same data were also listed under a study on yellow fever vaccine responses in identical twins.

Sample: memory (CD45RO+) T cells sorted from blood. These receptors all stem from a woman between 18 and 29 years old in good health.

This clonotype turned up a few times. CDR3 loop: CASSLDRLNTEAFF. In DNA, the CDR3 is TGCGCCAGCAGCTTGGACAGGTTGAACACTGAAGCTTTCTTT. This sequence joins TRBV5-1 and TRBJ1-1, with D possibly TRBD1 on 5 matching bases. The CDR3 spans 14 residues. The germline V gene has CDR1 SGHRS and CDR2 YFSETQ. The V end lost 0 bases, the J end lost 0 bases, and 6 bases lay between the germline ends.

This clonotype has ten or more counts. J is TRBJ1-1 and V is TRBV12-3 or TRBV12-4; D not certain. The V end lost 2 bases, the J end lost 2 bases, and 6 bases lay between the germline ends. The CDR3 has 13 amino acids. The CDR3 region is CASSLNSNTEAFF. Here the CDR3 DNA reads TGTGCCAGCAGTTTAAACAGCAACACTGAAGCTTTCTTT.

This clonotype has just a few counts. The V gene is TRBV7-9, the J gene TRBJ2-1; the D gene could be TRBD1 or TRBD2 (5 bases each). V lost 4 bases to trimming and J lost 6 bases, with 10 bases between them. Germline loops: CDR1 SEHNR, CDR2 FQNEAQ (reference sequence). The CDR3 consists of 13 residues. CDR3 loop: CASSYFGTNEQFF. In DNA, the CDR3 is TGTGCCAGCAGCTACTTTGGGACCAATGAGCAGTTCTTC.

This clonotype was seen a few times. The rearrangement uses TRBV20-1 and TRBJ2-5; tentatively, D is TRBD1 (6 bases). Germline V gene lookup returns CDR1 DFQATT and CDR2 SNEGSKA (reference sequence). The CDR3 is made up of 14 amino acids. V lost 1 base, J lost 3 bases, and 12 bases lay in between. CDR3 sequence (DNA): TGCAGTGCTAGAGTAGGGGGTACAGAAGAGACCCAGTACTTC. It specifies CSARVGGTEETQYF.

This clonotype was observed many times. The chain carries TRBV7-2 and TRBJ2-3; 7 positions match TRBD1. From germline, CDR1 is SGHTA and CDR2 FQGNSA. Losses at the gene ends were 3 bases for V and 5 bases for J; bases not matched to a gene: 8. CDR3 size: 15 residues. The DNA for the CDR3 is TGTGCCAGCAGCTTGGTAGGGGGCCGGGAAGATACGCAGTATTTT. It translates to CASSLVGGREDTQYF.

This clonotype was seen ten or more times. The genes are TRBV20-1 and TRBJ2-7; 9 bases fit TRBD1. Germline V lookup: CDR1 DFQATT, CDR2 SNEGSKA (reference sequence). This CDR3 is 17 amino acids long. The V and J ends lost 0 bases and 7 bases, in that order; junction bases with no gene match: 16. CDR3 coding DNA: TGCAGTGCTAGAGATCCCGACAGGGGGATCGACGCTGGGGAGCAGTACTTC. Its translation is CSARDPDRGIDAGEQYF.

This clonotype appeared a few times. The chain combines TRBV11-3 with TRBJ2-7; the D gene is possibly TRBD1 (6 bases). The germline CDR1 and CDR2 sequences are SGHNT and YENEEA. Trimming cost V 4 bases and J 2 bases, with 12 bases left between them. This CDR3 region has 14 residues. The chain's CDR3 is CASSSGTFPYEQYF. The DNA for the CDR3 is TGTGCCAGCAGCTCCGGGACATTCCCCTACGAGCAGTACTTC. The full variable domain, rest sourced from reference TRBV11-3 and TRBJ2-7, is EAGVVQSPRYKIIEKKQPVAFWCNPISGHNTLYWYLQNLGQGPELLIRYENEEAVDDSQLPKDRFSAERLKGVDSTLKIQPAELGDSAVYLCASSSGTFPYEQYFGPGTRLTVT.

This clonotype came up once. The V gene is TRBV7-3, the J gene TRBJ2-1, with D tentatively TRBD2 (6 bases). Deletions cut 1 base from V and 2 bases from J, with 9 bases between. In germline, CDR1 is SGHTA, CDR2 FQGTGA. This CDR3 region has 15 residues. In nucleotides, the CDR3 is TGTGCCAGCAGCTTAATGGGAGGAACCTACAATGAGCAGTTCTTC. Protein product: CASSLMGGTYNEQFF.

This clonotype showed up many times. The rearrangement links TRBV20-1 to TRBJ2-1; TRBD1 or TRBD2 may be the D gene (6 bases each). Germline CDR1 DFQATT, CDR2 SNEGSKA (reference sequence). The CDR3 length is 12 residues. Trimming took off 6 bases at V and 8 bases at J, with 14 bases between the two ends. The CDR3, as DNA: TGCAGTGCCAGGTGGGGGGCCGATGAGCAGTTCTTC. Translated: CSARWGADEQFF.

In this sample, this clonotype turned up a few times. CDR3 loop: CSARVPTSGRAWGPTETQYF. The CDR3, as DNA: TGCAGTGCTAGGGTCCCGACTAGCGGGAGGGCCTGGGGTCCGACAGAGACCCAGTACTTC. The chain is built from TRBV20-1 and TRBJ2-5; 14 bases are a match to TRBD2. Germline V gene sequence: CDR1 DFQATT, CDR2 SNEGSKA (reference sequence). This CDR3 region has 20 residues. J gave up 4 bases and V 3 bases, and 19 bases lay outside the gene matches.

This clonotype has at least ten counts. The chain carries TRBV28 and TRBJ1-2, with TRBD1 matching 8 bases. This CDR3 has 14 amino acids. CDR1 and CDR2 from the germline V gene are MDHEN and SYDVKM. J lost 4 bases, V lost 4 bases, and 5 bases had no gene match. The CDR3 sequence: CASSSPGQVYGYTF. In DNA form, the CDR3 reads TGTGCCAGCAGTTCGCCGGGACAGGTCTATGGCTACACCTTC.

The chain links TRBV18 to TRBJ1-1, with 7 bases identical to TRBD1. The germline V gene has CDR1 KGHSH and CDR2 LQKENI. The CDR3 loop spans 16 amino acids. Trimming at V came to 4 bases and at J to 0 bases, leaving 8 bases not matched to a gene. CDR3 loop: CASSQTGSGMNTEAFF. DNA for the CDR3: TGTGCCAGCTCACAGACAGGGAGTGGGATGAACACTGAAGCTTTCTTT.

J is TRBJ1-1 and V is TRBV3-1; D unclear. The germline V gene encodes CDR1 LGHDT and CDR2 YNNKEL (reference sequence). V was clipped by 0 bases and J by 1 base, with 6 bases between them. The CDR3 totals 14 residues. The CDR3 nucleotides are TGTGCCAGCAGCCAAGAAGGGCAGAACACTGAAGCTTTCTTT. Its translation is CASSQEGQNTEAFF. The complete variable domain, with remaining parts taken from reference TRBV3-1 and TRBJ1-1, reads DTAVSQTPKYLVTQMGNDKSIKCEQNLGHDTMYWYKQDSKKFLKIMFSYNNKELIINETVPNRFSPKSPDKAHLNLHINSLELGDSAVYFCASSQEGQNTEAFFGQGTRLTVV.

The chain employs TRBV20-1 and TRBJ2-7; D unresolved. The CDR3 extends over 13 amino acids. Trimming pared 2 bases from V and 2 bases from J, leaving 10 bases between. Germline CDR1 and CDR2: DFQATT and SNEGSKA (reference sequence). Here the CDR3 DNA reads TGCAGTGCTAGATTGGTTAGGGCCTACGAGCAGTACTTC. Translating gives CSARLVRAYEQYF.

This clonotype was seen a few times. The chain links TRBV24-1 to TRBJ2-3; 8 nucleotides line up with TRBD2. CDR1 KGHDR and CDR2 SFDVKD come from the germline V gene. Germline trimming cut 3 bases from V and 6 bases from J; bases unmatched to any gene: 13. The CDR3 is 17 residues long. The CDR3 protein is CATSDPLAGGRWDTQYF. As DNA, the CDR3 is TGTGCCACCAGTGATCCCCTCGCGGGAGGCCGGTGGGATACGCAGTATTTT.

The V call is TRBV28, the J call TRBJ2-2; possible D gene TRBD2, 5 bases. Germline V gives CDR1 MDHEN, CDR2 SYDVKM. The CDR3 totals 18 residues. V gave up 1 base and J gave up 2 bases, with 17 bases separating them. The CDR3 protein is CASSLYLLGSVNTGELFF. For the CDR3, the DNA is TGTGCCAGCAGTTTATACCTTTTGGGTAGCGTCAACACCGGGGAGCTGTTTTTT.

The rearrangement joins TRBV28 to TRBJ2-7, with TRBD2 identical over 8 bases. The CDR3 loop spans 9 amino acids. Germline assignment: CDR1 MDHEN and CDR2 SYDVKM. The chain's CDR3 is CESRAGEYF. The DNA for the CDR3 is TGTGAAAGCAGAGCGGGGGAGTACTTC.

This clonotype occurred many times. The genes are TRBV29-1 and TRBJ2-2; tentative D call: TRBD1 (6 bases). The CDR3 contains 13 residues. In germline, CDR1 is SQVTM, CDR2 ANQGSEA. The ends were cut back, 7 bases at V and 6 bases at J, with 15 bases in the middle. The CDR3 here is CSAAPQGSGELFF. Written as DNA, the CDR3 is TGCAGCGCGGCACCACAGGGTTCCGGGGAGCTGTTTTTT.

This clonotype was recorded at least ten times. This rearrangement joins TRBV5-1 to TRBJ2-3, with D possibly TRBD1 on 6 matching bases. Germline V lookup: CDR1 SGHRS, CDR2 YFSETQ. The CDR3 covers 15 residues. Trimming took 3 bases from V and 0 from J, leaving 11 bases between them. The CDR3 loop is CASSSRTASTDTQYF. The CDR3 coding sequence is TGCGCCAGCAGCTCCCGGACAGCCAGCACAGATACGCAGTATTTT.

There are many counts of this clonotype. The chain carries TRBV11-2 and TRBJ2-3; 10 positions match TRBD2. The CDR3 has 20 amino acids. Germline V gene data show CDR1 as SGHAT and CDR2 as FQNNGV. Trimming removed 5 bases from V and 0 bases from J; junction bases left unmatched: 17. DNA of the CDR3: TGTGCCAGCAGCGCACTCCCGCCCAGCGGGAGGGCCCTTAGCACAGATACGCAGTATTTT. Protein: CASSALPPSGRALSTDTQYF.

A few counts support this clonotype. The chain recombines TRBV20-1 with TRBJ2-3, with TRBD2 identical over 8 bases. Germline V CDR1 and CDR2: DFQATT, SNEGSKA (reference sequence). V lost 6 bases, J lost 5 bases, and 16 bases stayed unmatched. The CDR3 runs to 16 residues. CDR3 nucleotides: TGCAGTGCGGACGACCGACTAGCGAATGCGATAGATACGCAGTATTTT. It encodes CSADDRLANAIDTQYF.

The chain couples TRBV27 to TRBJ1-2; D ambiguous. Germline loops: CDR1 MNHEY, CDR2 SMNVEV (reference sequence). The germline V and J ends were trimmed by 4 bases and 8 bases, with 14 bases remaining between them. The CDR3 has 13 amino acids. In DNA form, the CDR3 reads TGTGCCAGCAGTTCCCGGATTATAGGGGGCTACACCTTC. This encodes CASSSRIIGGYTF.

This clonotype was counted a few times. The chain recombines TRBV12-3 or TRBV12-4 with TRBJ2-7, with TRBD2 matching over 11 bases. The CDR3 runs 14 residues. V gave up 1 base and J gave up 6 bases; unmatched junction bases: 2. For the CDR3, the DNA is TGTGCCAGCAGTTTAGTAGCGGGGGGGCTCGAGCAGTACTTC. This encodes CASSLVAGGLEQYF.

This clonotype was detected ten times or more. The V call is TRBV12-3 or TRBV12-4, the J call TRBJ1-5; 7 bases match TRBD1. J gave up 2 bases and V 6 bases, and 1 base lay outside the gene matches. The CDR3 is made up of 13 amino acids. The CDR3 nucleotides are TGTGCCAGCAGCGACAGGGGCAATCAGCCCCAGCATTTT. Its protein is CASSDRGNQPQHF.

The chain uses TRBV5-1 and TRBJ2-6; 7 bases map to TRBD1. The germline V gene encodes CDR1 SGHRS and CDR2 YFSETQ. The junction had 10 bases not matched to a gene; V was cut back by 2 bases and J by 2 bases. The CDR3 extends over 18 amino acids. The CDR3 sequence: CASSLAGTALPGANVLTF. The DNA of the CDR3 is TGCGCCAGCAGCTTAGCCGGGACAGCCCTACCTGGGGCCAACGTCCTGACTTTC.

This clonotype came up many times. CDR3 amino acids: CSARELPLAGGAPRNEQFF. CDR3 sequence (DNA): TGCAGTGCTAGAGAACTACCCCTAGCGGGAGGAGCCCCAAGGAATGAGCAGTTCTTC. The chain employs TRBV20-1 and TRBJ2-1, with 11 bases matching TRBD2. The trim removed 0 bases at V and 7 bases at J, leaving 17 bases unmatched. The CDR3 loop spans 19 amino acids. Germline V gene sequence: CDR1 DFQATT, CDR2 SNEGSKA (reference sequence).

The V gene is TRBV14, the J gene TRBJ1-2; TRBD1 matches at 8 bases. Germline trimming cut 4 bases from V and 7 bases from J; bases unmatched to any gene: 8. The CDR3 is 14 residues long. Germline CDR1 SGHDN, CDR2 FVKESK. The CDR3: CASSRATGVAGYTF. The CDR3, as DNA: TGTGCCAGCAGCCGAGCGACAGGGGTGGCTGGCTACACCTTC.

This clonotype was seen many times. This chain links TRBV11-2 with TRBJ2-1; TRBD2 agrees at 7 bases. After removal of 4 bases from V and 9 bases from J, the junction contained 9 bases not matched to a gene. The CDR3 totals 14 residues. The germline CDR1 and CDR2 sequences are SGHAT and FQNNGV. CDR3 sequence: CASSSSTSFGEQFF. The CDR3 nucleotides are TGTGCCAGCAGCTCCTCGACTAGCTTCGGTGAGCAGTTCTTC.

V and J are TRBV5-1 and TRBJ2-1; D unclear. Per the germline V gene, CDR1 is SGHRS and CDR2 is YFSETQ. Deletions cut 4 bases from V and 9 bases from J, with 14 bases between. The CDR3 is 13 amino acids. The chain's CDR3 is CASSEPGTIEQFF. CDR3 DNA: TGCGCCAGCAGCGAGCCTGGAACTATTGAGCAGTTCTTC. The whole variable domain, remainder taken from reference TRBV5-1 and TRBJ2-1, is KAGVTQTPRYLIKTRGQQVTLSCSPISGHRSVSWYQQTPGQGLQFLFEYFSETQRNKGNFPGRFSGRQFSNSRSEMNVSTLELGDSALYLCASSEPGTIEQFFGPGTRLTVL.

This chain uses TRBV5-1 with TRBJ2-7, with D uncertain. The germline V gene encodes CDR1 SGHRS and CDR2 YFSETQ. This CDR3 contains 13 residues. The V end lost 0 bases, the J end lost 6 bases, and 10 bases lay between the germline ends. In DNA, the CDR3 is TGCGCCAGCAGCTTGGCCTTTGGGTCCGAGCAGTACTTC. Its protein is CASSLAFGSEQYF.